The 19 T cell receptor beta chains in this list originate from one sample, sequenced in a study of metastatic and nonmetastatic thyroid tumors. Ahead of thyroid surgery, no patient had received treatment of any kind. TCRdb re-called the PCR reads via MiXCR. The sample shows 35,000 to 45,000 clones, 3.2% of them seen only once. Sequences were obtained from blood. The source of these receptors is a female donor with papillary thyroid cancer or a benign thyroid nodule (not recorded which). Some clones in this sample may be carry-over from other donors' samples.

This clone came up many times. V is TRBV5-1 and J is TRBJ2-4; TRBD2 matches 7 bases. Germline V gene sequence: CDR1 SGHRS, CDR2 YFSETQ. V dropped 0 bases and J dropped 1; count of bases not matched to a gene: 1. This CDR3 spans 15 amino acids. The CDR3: CASSLAGGAKNIQYF. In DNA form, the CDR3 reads TGCGCCAGCAGCTTGGCCGGGGGGGCCAAAAACATTCAGTACTTC.

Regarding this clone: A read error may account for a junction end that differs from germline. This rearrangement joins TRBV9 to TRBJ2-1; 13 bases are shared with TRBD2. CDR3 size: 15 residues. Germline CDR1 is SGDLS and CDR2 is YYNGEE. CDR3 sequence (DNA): TGTGCCAGTAGCACCACTAGCGGGAGGGTCAATGAGCGGTTCTTC. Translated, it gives CASSTTSGRVNERFF.

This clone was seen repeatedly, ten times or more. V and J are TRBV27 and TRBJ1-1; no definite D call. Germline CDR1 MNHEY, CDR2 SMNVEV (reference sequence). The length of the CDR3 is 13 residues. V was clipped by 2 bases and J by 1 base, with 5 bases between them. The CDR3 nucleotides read TGTGCCAGCAGTTTAGATCAGAACACTGAAGCTTTCTTT. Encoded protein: CASSLDQNTEAFF.

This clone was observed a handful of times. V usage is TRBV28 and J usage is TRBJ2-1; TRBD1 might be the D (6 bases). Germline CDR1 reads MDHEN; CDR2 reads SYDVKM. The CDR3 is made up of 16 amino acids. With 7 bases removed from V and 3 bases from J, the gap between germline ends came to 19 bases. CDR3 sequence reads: CASTQGRQEDYNEQFF. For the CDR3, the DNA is TGTGCCAGCACTCAAGGTCGACAGGAGGACTACAATGAGCAGTTCTTC. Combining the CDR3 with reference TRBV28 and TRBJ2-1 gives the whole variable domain DVKVTQSSRYLVKRTGEKVFLECVQDMDHENMFWYRQDPGLGLRLIYFSYDVKMKEKGDIPEGYSVSREKKERFSLILESASTNQTSMYLCASTQGRQEDYNEQFFGPGTRLTVL.

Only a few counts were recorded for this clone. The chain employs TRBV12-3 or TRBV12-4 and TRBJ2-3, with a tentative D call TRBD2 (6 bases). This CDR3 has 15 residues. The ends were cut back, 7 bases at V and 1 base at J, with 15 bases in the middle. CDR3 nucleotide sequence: TGTGCCAGCACCCGACTAGTTTTTGGCACAGATACGCAGTATTTT. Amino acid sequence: CASTRLVFGTDTQYF.

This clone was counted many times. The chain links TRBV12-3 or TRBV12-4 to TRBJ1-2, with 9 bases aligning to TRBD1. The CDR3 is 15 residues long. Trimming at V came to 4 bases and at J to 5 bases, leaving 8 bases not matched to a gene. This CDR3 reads CASSSQGQGLYGYTF. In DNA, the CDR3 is TGTGCCAGCAGTTCTCAGGGACAGGGCTTATATGGCTACACCTTC.

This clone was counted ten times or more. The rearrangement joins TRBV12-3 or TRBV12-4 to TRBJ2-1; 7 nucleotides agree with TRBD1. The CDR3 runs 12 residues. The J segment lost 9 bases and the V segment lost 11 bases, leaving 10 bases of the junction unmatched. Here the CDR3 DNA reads TGTGCCTGCACCTTGACAGGGTTTGAGCAGTTCTTC. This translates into CACTLTGFEQFF.

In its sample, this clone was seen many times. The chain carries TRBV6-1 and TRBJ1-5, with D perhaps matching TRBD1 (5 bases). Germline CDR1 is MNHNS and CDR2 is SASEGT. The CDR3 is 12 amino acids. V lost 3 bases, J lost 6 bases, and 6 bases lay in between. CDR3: CASSDRAQPQHF. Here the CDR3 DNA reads TGTGCCAGCAGTGACAGGGCTCAGCCCCAGCATTTT.

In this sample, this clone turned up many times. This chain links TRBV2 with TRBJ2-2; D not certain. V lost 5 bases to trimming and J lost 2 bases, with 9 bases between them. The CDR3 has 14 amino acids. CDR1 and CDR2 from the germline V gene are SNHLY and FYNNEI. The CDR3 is CASSMAANTGELFF. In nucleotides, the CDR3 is TGTGCCAGCAGTATGGCAGCAAACACCGGGGAGCTGTTTTTT.

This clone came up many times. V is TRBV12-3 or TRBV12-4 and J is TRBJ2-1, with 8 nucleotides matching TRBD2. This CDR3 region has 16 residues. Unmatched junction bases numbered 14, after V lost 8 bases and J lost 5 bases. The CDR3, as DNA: TGTGCCAGCTCGAAACACCCGGGACTAGAGAACAATGAGCAGTTCTTC. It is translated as CASSKHPGLENNEQFF.

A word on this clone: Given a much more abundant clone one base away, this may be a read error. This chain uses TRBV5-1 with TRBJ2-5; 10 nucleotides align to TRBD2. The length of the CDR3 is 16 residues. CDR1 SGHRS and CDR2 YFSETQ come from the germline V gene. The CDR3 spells CSSSLGLAGVGETQYF. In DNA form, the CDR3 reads TGCTCCAGCAGCTTGGGGCTAGCGGGAGTTGGGGAGACCCAGTACTTC.

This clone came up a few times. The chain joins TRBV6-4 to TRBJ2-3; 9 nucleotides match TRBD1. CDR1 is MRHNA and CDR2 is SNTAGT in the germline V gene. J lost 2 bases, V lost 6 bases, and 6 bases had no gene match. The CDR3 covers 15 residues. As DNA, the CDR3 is TGTGCCAGCAGAAAAGGGACAGGGCCCACAGATACGCAGTATTTT. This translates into CASRKGTGPTDTQYF.

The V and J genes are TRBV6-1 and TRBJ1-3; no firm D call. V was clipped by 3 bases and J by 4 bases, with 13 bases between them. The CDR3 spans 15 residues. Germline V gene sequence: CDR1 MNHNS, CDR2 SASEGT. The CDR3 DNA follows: TGTGCCAGCAGTGACGGGGTCCGACCCGGAAACACCATATATTTT. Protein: CASSDGVRPGNTIYF.

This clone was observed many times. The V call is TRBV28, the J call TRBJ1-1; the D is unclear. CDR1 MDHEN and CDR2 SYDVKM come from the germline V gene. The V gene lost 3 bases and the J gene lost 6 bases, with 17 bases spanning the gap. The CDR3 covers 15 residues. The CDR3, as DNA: TGTGCCAGCAGTTTTTATGGGCTCGAAGGCGCTGAAGCTTTCTTT. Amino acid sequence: CASSFYGLEGAEAFF.

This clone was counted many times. CDR3 amino acids: CASSDKGQNYGYTF. CDR3 in DNA: TGTGCCAGCAGTGATAAGGGACAGAACTATGGCTACACCTTC. The chain combines TRBV2 with TRBJ1-2; 7 bases are a match to TRBD1. Germline V gene sequence: CDR1 SNHLY, CDR2 FYNNEI. Trimming cost V 3 bases and J 2 bases; bases outside gene matches: 3. The CDR3 runs to 14 residues. The full variable domain, completed using reference TRBV2 and TRBJ1-2, is EPEVTQTPSHQVTQMGQEVILRCVPISNHLYFYWYRQILGQKVEFLVSFYNNEISEKSEIFDDQFSVERPDGSNFTLKIRSTKLEDSAMYFCASSDKGQNYGYTFGSGTRLTVV.

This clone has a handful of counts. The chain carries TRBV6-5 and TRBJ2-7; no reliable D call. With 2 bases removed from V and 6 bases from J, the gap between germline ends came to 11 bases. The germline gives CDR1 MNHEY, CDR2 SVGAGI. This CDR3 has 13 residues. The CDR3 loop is CASSYGLGGEQYF. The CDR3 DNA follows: TGTGCCAGCAGTTACGGCCTGGGTGGCGAGCAGTACTTC.

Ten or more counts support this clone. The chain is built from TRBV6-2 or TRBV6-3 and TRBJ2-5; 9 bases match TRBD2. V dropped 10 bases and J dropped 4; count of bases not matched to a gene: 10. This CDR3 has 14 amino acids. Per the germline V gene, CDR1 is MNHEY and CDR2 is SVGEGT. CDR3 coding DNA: TGTGCCACCCACATAGCGGGAGAGAGAGAGACCCAGTACTTC. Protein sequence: CATHIAGERETQYF.

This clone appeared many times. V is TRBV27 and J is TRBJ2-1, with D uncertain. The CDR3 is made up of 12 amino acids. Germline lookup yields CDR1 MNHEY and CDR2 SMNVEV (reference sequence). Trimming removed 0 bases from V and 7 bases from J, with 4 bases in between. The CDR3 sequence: CASSLSRNEQFF. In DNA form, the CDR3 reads TGTGCCAGCAGTTTATCGAGGAATGAGCAGTTCTTC.

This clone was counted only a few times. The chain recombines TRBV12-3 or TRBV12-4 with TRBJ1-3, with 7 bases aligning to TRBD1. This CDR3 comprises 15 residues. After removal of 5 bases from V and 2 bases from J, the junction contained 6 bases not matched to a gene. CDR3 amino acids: CASSLNTGAGNTIYF. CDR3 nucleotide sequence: TGTGCCAGCAGTCTTAACACAGGGGCTGGAAACACCATATATTTT.